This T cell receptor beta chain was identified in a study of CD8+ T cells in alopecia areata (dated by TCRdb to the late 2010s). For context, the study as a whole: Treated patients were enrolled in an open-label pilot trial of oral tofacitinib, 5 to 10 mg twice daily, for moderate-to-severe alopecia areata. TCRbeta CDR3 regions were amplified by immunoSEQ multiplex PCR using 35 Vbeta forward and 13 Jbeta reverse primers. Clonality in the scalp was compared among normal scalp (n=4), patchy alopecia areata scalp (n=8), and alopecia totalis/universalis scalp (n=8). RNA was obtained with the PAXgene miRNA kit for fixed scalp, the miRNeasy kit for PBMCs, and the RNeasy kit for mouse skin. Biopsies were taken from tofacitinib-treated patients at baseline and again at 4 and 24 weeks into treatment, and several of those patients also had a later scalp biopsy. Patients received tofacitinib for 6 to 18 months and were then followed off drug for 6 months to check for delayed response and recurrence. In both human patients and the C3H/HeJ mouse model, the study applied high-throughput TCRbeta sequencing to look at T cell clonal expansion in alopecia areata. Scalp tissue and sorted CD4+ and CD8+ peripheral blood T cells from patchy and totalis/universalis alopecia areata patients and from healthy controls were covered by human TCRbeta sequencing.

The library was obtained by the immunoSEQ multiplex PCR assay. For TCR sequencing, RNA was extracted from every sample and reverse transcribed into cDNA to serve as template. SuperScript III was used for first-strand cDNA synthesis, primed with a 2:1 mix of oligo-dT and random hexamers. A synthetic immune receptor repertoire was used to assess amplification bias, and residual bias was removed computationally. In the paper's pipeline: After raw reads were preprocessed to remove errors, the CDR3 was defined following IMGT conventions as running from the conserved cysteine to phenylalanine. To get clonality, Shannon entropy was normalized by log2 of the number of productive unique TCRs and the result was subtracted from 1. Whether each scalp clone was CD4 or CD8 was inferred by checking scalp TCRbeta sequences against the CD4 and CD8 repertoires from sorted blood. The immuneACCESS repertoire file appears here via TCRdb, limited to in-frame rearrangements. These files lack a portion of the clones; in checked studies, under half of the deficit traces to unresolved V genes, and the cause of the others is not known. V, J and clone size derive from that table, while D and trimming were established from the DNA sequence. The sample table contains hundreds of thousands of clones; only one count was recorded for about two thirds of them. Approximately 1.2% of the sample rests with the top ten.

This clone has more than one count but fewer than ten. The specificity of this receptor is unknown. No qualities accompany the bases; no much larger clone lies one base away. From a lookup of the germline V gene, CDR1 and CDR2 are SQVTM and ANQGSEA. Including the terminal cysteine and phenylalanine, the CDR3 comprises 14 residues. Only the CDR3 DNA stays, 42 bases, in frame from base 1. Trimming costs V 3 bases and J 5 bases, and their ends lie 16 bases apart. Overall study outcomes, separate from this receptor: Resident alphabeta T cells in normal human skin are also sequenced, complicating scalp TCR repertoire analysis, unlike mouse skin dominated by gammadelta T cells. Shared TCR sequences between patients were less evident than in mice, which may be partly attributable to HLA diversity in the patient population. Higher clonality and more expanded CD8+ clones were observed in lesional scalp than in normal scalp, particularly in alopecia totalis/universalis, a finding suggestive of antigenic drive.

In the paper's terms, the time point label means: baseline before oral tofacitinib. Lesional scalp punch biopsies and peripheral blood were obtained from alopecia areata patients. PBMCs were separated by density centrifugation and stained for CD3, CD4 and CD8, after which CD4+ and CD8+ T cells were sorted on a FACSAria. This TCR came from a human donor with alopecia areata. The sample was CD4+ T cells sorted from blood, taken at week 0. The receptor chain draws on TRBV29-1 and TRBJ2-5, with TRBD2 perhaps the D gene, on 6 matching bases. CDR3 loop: CSVDGDSTWETQYF. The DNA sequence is TGCAGCGTTGACGGGGACTCTACCTGGGAGACCCAGTACTTC.